This T cell receptor beta chain originates from a study of shared clonotypes between healthy human individuals. Study context: Donors were a couple of women and three men aged 18 to 49.

Trimming stripped 2 bases from V and 2 bases from J, with 9 bases between. CDR3 size: 15 residues. CDR1 and CDR2 from the germline V gene are SEHNR and FQNEAQ (reference sequence). Clones were read by immunoSEQ multiplex PCR, and TCRdb kept only the in-frame ones, dropping some. The sample contains over a million clones, approximately 78% of which appear only once. This sequence was found in a man in his late teens or twenties in good health. Some clones in this sample may be carry-over from other donors' samples. Sequenced sample: memory CD4+ T cells from PBMCs. As for subset: CD45RA-negative fraction. The rearrangement uses TRBV7-9 and TRBJ2-2; D tentatively reads TRBD1 or TRBD2 (6 bases each). As DNA, the CDR3 is TGTGCCAGCAGCTTAACCGGGGGCAACACCGGGGAGCTGTTTTTT. As protein: CASSLTGGNTGELFF.